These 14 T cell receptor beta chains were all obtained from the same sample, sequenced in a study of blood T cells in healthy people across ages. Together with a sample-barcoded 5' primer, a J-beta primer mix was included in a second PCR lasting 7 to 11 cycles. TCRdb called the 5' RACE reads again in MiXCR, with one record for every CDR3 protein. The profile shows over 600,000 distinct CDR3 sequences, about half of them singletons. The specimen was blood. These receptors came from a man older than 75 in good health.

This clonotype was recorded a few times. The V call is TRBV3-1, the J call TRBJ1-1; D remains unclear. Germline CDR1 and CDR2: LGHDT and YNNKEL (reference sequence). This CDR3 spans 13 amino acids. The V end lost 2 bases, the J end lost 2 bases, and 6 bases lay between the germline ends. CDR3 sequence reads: CASSQTPNTEAFF. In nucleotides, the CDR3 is TGTGCCAGCAGCCAAACACCCAACACTGAAGCTTTCTTT.

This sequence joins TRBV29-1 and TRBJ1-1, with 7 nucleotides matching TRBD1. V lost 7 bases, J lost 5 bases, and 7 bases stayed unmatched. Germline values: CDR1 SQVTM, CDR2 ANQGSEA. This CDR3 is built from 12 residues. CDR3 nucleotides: TGCAGCGCACAGGGGCGGGGTACTGAAGCTTTCTTT. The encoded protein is CSAQGRGTEAFF.

The chain's CDR3 is CASTLDGRASYNEQFF. The CDR3 nucleotides are TGTGCCAGCACCTTGGATGGGCGGGCCTCCTACAATGAGCAGTTCTTC. V gene TRBV27 combines with J gene TRBJ2-1, with a tentative D call TRBD2 (5 bases). Deletions cut 7 bases from V and 0 bases from J, with 16 bases between. From germline, CDR1 is MNHEY and CDR2 SMNVEV (reference sequence). The CDR3 sequence is 16 residues long.

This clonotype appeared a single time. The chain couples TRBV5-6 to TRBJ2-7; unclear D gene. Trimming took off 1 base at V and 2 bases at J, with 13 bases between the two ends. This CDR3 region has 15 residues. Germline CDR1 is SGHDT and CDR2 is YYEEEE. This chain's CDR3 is CASSLTVAYTYEQYF. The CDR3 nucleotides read TGTGCCAGCAGCTTGACAGTGGCATATACCTACGAGCAGTACTTC.

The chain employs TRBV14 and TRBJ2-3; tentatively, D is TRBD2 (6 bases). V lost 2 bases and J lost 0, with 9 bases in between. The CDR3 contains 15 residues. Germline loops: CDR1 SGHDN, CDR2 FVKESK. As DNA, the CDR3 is TGTGCCAGCAGCCAACGGGGGACTAGCACAGATACGCAGTATTTT. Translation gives CASSQRGTSTDTQYF.

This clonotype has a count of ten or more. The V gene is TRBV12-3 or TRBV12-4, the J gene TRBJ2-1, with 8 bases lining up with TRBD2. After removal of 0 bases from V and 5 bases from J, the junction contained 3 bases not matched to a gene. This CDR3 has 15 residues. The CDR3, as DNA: TGTGCCAGCAGTTTAGCCACTAGCGGAAACAATGAGCAGTTCTTC. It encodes CASSLATSGNNEQFF.

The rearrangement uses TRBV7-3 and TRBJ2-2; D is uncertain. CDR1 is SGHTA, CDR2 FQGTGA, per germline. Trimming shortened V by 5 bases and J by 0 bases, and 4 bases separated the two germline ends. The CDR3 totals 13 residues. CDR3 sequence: CASSPSNTGELFF. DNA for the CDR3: TGTGCCAGCAGCCCGTCGAACACCGGGGAGCTGTTTTTT.

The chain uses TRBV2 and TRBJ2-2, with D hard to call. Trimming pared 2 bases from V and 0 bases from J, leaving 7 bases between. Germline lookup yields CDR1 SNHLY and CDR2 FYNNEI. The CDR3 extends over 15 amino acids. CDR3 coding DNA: TGTGCCAGCAGTGAACAGCGAACGAACACCGGGGAGCTGTTTTTT. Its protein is CASSEQRTNTGELFF.

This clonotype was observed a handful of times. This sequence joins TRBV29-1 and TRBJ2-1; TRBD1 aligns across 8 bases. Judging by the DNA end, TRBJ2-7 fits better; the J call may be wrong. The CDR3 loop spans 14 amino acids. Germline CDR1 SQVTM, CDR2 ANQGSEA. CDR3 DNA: TGCAGCGTTGAACAGGGGGCCTCCTACAATGAGCAGTACTTC. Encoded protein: CSVEQGASYNEQYF.

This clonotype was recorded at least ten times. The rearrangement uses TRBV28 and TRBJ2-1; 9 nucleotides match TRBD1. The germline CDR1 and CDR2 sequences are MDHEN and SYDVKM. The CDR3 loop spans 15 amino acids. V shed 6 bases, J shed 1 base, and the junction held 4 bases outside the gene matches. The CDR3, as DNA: TGTGCCAGCAGGACAGGGGGGATGTCCTACAATGAGCAGTTCTTC. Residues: CASRTGGMSYNEQFF.

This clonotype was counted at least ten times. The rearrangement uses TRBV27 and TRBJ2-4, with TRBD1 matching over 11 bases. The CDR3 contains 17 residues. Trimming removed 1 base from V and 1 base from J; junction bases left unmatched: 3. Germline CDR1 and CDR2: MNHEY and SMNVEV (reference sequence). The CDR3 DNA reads TGTGCCAGCAGTTTATGGGGACAGGGGGTTGCCAAAAACATTCAGTACTTC. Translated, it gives CASSLWGQGVAKNIQYF.

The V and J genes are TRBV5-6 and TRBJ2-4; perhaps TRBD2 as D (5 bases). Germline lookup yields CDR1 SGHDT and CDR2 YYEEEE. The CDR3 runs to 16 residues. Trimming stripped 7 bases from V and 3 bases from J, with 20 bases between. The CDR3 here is CASSLMRANHKNIQYF. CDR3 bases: TGTGCCAGCTCCTTGATGAGGGCCAACCACAAAAACATTCAGTACTTC.

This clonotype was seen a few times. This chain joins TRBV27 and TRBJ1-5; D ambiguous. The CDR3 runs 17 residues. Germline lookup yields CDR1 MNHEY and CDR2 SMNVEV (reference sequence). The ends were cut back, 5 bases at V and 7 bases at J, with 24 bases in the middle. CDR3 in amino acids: CASSHQLSGTIQQPQHF. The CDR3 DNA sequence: TGTGCCAGCAGTCACCAACTTTCAGGAACAATCCAACAGCCCCAGCATTTT.

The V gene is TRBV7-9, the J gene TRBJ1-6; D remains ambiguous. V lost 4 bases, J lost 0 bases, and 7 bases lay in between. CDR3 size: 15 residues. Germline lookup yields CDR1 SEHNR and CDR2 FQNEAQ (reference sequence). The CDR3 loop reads CASSYWGSYNSPLHF. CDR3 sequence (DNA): TGTGCCAGCAGCTATTGGGGCTCCTATAATTCACCCCTCCACTTT.